This T cell receptor (beta chain) was profiled in a study of post-analysis software for immune sequencing data. Background on the study: Relapsing-remitting, secondary progressive and progressive-relapsing multiple sclerosis were all included among the disease courses.

Per germline, CDR1 DFQATT and CDR2 SNEGSKA (reference sequence). The CDR3 runs to 16 residues. V lost 1 base, J lost 0 bases, and 15 bases lay in between. cDNA libraries for TCR beta contained unique molecular identifiers. cDNA molecules numbering around 500,000 came from approximately 0.91 to 9.4 million T cells. TCRdb redid the calling of the PCR reads with MiXCR, one entry per CDR3 protein. The repertoire holds about 820,000 distinct CDR3 sequences, with roughly 50% as singletons. Study outcomes and limitations: Significantly lower normalized Chao1 diversity was found in patients with multiple sclerosis relative to controls. A handful of TRBV segments (TRBV5-6, TRBV5-1 and TRBV20-1 among them) occurred more frequently in patients than in controls. F measure showed strong co-clustering of same-batch samples.

Concerning this clonotype itself: Its matching antigen is unknown.

The origin of this receptor is a girl under 18 with multiple sclerosis. The V gene is TRBV20-1, the J gene TRBJ1-1; tentatively, D is TRBD1 (6 bases). The sequencing input was blood. The CDR3 DNA sequence: TGCAGTGCTAGAGCTGGGGGGGCCTGGATGAACACTGAAGCTTTCTTT. Encoded protein: CSARAGGAWMNTEAFF.